The clone carrying this T cell receptor beta chain has a single count. Its antigen remains unknown. The CDR3 contains 15 residues. Looked up from germline, CDR1 is MNHEY and CDR2 is SVGAGI. Trimming left V 6 bases short and J 5 bases short, with 17 bases between. Measured with immunoSEQ multiplex PCR; TCRdb has only the in-frame clones, and not every one. The sample consists of under 150,000 clones, 80% to 90% of them appearing once. These donors were members of the roughly 120-subject validation cohort, a group separate from the approximately 670-subject first cohort. These data come from a study of cytomegalovirus exposure and HLA in healthy donors. Across the study: The approximately 670 first-cohort repertoires and the roughly 120 validation repertoires shared the same platform, a later analysis reported.

Overall study results and limits: With high specificity and sensitivity, the classifier reportedly diagnosed cytomegalovirus status.

The sequence was obtained from a man aged 18-30 years in good health and CMV-seronegative. Material for sequencing was PBMCs. V is TRBV6-5 and J is TRBJ1-5; D unresolved. The CDR3 loop reads CASRQSSGSHQPQHF. CDR3 coding DNA: TGTGCCAGCAGGCAGAGTTCGGGGAGTCATCAGCCCCAGCATTTT.